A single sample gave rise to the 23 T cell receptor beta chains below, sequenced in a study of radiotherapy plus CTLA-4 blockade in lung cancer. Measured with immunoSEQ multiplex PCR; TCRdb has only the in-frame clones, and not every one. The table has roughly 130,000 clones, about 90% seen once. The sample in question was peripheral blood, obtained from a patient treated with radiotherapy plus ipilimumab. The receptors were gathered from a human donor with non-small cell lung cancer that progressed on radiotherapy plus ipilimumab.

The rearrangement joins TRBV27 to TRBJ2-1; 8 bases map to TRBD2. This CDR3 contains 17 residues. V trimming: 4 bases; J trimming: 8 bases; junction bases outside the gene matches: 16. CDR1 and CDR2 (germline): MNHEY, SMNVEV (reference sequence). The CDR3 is CASSSLEAGAFIYEQFF. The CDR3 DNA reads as TGTGCCAGCAGTTCACTAGAAGCGGGAGCATTTATCTATGAGCAGTTCTTC.

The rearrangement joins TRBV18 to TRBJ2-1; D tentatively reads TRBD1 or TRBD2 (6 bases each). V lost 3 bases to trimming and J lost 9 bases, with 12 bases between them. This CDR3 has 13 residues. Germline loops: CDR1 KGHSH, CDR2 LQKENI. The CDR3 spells CASSPGGGTEQFF. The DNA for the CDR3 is TGTGCCAGCTCACCGGGGGGCGGGACTGAGCAGTTCTTC.

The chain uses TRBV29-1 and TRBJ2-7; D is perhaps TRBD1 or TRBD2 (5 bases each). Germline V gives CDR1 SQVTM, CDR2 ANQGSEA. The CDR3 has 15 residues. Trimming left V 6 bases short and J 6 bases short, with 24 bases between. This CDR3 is CSVERGGHFRGEQYF. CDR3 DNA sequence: TGCAGCGTAGAACGGGGCGGGCACTTTCGAGGCGAGCAGTACTTC.

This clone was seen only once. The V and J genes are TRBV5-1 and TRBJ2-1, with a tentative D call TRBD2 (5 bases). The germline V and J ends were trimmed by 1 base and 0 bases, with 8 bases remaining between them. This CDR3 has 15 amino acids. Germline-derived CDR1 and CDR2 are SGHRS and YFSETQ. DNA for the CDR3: TGCGCCAGCAGCTTGTACGGGAACTCCTACAATGAGCAGTTCTTC. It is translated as CASSLYGNSYNEQFF.

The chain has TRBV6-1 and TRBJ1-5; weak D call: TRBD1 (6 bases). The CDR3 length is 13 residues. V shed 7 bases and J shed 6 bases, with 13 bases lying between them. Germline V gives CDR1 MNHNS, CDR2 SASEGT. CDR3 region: CASTEGGGQPQHF. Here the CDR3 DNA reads TGTGCCAGCACCGAGGGGGGAGGTCAGCCCCAGCATTTT.

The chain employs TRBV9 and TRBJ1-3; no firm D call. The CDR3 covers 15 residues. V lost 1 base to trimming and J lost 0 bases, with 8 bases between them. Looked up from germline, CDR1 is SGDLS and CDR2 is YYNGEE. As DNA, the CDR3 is TGTGCCAGCAGCGTATCGGGGAGCTCTGGAAACACCATATATTTT. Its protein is CASSVSGSSGNTIYF.

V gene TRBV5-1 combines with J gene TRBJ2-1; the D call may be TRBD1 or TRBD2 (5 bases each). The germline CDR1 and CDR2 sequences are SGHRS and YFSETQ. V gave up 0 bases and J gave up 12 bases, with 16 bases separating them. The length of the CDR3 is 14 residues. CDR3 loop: CASSLETVSGGQFF. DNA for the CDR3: TGCGCCAGCAGCTTGGAAACCGTGTCTGGGGGGCAGTTCTTC.

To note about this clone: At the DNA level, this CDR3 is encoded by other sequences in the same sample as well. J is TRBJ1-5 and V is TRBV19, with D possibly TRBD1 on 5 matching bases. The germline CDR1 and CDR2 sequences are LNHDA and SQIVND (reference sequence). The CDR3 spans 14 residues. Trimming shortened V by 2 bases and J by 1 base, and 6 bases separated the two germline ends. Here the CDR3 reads CASSIRDSNQPQHF. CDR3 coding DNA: TGTGCCAGTAGTATAAGGGACAGCAATCAGCCCCAGCATTTT.

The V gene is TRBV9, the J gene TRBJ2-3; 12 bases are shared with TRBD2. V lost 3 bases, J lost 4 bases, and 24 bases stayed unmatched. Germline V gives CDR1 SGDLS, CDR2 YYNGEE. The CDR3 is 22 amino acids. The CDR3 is CASSDGRSTRLTGTSGSDTQYF. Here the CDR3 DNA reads TGTGCCAGCAGCGACGGACGGAGCACGCGATTAACCGGGACTAGCGGGTCAGATACGCAGTATTTT.

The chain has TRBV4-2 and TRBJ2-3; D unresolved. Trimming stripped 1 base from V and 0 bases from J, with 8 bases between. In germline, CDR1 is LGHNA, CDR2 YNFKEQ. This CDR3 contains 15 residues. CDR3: CASSQAPFSTDTQYF. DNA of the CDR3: TGTGCCAGCAGCCAAGCCCCCTTTAGCACAGATACGCAGTATTTT.

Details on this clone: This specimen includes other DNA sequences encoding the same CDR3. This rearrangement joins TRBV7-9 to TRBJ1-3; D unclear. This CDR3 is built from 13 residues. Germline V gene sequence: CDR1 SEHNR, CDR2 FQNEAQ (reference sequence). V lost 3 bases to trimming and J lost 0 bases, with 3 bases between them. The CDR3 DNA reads TGTGCCAGCAGCTTGGGCTCTGGAAACACCATATATTTT. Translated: CASSLGSGNTIYF.

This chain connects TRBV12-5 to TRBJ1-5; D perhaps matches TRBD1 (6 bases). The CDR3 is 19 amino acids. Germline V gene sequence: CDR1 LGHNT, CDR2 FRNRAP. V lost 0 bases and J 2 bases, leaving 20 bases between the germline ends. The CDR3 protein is CASGLVVWGASSGNQPQHF. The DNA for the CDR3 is TGTGCTAGTGGTTTGGTAGTATGGGGGGCGTCGAGCGGCAATCAGCCCCAGCATTTT.

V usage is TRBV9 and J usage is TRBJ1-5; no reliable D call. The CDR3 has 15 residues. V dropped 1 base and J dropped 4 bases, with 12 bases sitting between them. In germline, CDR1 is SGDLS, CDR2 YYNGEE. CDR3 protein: CASSVFASPNQPQHF. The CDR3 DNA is TGTGCCAGCAGCGTATTCGCCAGCCCAAATCAGCCCCAGCATTTT.

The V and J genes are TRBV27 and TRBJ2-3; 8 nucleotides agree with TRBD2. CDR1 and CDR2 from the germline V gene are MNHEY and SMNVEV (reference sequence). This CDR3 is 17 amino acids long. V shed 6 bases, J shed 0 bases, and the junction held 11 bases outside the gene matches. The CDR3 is CASSLTPTSGSTDTQYF. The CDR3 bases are TGTGCCAGCAGCCTAACCCCCACTAGCGGAAGCACAGATACGCAGTATTTT.

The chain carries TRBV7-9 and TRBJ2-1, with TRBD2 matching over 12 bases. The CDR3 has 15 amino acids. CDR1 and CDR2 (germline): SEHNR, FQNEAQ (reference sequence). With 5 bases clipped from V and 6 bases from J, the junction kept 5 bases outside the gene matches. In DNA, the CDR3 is TGTGCCAGCAGCGGGACTAGCGGGTGGGTCAATGAGCAGTTCTTC. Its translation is CASSGTSGWVNEQFF.

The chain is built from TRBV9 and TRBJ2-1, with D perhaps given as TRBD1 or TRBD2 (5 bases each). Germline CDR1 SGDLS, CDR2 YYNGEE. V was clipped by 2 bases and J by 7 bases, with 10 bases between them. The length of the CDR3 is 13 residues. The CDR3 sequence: CASSVSWGNEQFF. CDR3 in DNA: TGTGCCAGCAGCGTGAGTTGGGGGAATGAGCAGTTCTTC.

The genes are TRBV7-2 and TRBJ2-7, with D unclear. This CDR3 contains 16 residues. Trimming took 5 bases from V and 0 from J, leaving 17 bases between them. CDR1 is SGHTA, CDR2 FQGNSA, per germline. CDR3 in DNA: TGTGCCAGCAGCCCCGTTACTGGCGCCCGCTCCTACGAGCAGTACTTC. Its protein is CASSPVTGARSYEQYF.

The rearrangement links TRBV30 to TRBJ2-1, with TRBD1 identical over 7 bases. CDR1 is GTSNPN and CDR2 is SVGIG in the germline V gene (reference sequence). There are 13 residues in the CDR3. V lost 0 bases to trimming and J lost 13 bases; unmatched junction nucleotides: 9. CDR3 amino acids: CAWSVDQGGSQFF. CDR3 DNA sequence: TGTGCCTGGAGTGTAGATCAAGGGGGCTCCCAGTTCTTC. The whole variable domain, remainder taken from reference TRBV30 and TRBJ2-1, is SQTIHQWPATLVQPVGSPLSLECTVEGTSNPNLYWYRQAAGRGLQLLFYSVGIGQISSEVPQNLSASRPQDRQFILSSKKLLLSDSGFYLCAWSVDQGGSQFFGPGTRLTVL.

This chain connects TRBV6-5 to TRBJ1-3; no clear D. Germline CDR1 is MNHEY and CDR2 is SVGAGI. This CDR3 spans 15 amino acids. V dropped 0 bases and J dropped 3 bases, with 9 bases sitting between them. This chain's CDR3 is CASSYSSGGGNTIYF. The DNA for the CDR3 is TGTGCCAGCAGTTACTCGAGTGGAGGTGGAAACACCATATATTTT.

CDR3 amino acids: CASSSGTGVGYGYTF. In DNA, the CDR3 is TGTGCCAGCAGCTCCGGGACAGGGGTGGGCTATGGCTACACCTTC. V is TRBV5-4 and J is TRBJ1-2; 10 bases fit TRBD1. Germline-derived CDR1 and CDR2 are SGHNT and YYREEE (reference sequence). J lost 4 bases, V lost 3 bases, and 6 bases had no gene match. The length of the CDR3 is 15 residues.

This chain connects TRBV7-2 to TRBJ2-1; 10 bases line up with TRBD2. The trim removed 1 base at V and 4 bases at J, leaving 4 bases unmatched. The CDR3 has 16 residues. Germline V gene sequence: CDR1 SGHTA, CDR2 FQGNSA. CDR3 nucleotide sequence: TGTGCCAGCAGCTTAGTCGGTAGCGGGGGGTACAATGAGCAGTTCTTC. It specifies CASSLVGSGGYNEQFF.

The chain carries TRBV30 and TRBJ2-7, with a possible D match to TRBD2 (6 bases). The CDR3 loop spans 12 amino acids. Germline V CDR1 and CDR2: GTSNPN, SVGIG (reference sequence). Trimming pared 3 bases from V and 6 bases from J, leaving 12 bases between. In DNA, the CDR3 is TGTGCCTGGAGCGGGGGTCAGGTCGAGCAGTACTTC. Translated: CAWSGGQVEQYF.

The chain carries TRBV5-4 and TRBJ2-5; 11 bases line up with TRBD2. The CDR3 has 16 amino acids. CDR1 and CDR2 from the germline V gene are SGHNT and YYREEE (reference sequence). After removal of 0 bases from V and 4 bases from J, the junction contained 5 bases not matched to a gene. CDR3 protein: CASSLGTSGSGETQYF. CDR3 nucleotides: TGTGCCAGCAGCTTGGGCACTAGCGGGAGTGGAGAGACCCAGTACTTC.